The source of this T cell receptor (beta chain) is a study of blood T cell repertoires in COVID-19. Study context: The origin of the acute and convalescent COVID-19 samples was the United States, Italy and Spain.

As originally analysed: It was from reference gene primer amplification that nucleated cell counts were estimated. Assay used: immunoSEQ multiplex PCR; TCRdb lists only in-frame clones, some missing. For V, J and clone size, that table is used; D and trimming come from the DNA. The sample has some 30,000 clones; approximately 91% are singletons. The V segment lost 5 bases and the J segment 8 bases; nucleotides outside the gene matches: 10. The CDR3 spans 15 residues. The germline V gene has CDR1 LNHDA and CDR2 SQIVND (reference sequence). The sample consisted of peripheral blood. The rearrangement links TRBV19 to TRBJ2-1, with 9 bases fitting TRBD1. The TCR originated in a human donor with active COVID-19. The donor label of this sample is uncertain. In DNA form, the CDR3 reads TGTGCCAGTAGTGCAGACAGGGGGGCGCGGTATGAGCAGTTCTTC. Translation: CASSADRGARYEQFF.